The clone carrying this T cell receptor beta chain was picked up one time. The antigen remains undetermined. The assay was immunoSEQ multiplex PCR, and TCRdb's table has in-frame clones only and misses some. In the table there are almost 90,000 clones, around nine tenths of which are singletons. Per the germline V gene, CDR1 is SGDLS and CDR2 is YYNGEE. Trimming left V 4 bases short and J 6 bases short, with 13 bases between. This CDR3 has 14 residues. These data belong to a study of OX40 agonist ivuxolimab in advanced cancers. Study context: Administration of intravenous ivuxolimab to patients occurred every 2 weeks at 0.01 to 10 mg/kg. Prior anti-PD-1, anti-PD-L1 or anti-CTLA-4 therapy was allowed; around 40% had some.

The study, taken as a whole, reports: CD8+ T cells showed, on average, more clonal expansion than CD4+ cells.

The V and J genes are TRBV9 and TRBJ2-2, with D perhaps matching TRBD1 (5 bases). Sample: CD4+ or CD8+ T cells sorted from blood, taken in a trial of the OX40 agonist ivuxolimab. The receptor was derived from an adult with an advanced solid tumor such as melanoma, head and neck, liver or kidney cancer. The CDR3 nucleotides are TGTGCCAGCAGCCCGGGCAGGGCGGCCGGGGAGCTGTTTTTT. Its protein product is CASSPGRAAGELFF.